These 5 T cell receptor beta chains share one sample of origin, sequenced in a study of radiotherapy plus CTLA-4 blockade in lung cancer. This table comes from immunoSEQ multiplex PCR, and its TCRdb copy is limited to in-frame clones, with some not included. The data hold roughly 120,000 clones, with 75% to 80% observed a single time. This material consisted of peripheral blood, taken from a patient treated with radiotherapy plus ipilimumab. Source of these receptors: a human donor with non-small cell lung cancer who had a partial response to radiotherapy plus ipilimumab.

The chain employs TRBV6-5 and TRBJ2-3, with TRBD2 identical over 8 bases. The CDR3 is 15 amino acids. J lost 1 base, V lost 6 bases, and 6 bases had no gene match. Germline V gives CDR1 MNHEY, CDR2 SVGAGI. The CDR3 DNA reads TGTGCCAGCAGGGCGGGGGGAAGCGGCACAGATACGCAGTATTTT. It yields the protein CASRAGGSGTDTQYF.

CDR3 amino acids: CAWNTENTEAFF. Here the CDR3 DNA reads TGTGCCTGGAACACAGAGAACACTGAAGCTTTCTTT. The chain carries TRBV30 and TRBJ1-1; D gene unclear. The germline CDR1 and CDR2 sequences are GTSNPN and SVGIG (reference sequence). V lost 4 bases and J 1 base, leaving 7 bases between the germline ends. This CDR3 comprises 12 residues.

J is TRBJ2-1 and V is TRBV4-1, with D possibly being TRBD1 (6 bases). CDR1 and CDR2 from the germline V gene are MGHRA and YSYEKL. With 0 bases removed from V and 6 bases from J, the gap between germline ends came to 21 bases. The CDR3 consists of 18 residues. CDR3 region: CASSQEWRAGRGGNEQFF. In nucleotides, the CDR3 is TGCGCCAGCAGCCAAGAATGGCGGGCCGGCAGAGGGGGCAATGAGCAGTTCTTC.

The rearrangement links TRBV6-1 to TRBJ1-5; the D gene is possibly TRBD1 (5 bases). Germline CDR1 MNHNS, CDR2 SASEGT. With 0 bases removed from V and 3 bases from J, the gap between germline ends came to 12 bases. The CDR3 contains 16 residues. Here the CDR3 reads CASSEAAPGINQPQHF. The DNA for the CDR3 is TGTGCCAGCAGTGAAGCAGCTCCAGGGATCAATCAGCCCCAGCATTTT.

This clone was seen a handful of times. The V and J genes are TRBV11-2 and TRBJ2-5; D remains ambiguous. Per germline, CDR1 SGHAT and CDR2 FQNNGV. V lost 3 bases and J lost 1, with 9 bases in between. CDR3 length equals 14 residues. The CDR3 DNA reads as TGTGCCAGCAGCTTTAAGCCCTCCCAAGAGACCCAGTACTTC. Protein product: CASSFKPSQETQYF.